A single sample gave rise to the 15 T cell receptor beta chains below, sequenced in a study of blood T cell repertoires in COVID-19. Sequencing was performed with immunoSEQ multiplex PCR; in TCRdb, only in-frame clones are kept and a portion is missing. This table holds over 200,000 clones, approximately 85% found once. Material: peripheral blood. These receptors all stem from a woman in her twenties or thirties with acute or convalescent COVID-19.

The rearrangement uses TRBV6-5 and TRBJ2-2; D remains unclear. Germline V gives CDR1 MNHEY, CDR2 SVGAGI. Trimming took off 5 bases at V and 4 bases at J, with 5 bases between the two ends. The length of the CDR3 is 12 residues. The CDR3 region has the DNA TGTGCCAGCAGTCCTCCCACCGGGGAGCTGTTTTTT. It codes for CASSPPTGELFF.

The J gene is TRBJ2-7, the V gene TRBV19; 7 bases agree with TRBD2. This CDR3 region has 14 residues. V lost 2 bases, J lost 0 bases, and 1 base stayed unmatched. Germline CDR1 and CDR2: LNHDA and SQIVND (reference sequence). The CDR3 sequence is CASSITSASYEQYF. The CDR3 region has the DNA TGTGCCAGTAGTATAACTAGCGCCTCCTACGAGCAGTACTTC.

The rearrangement links TRBV9 to TRBJ2-7, with D possibly being TRBD2 (7 bases). The CDR3 is 14 amino acids. The germline V and J ends were trimmed by 4 bases and 7 bases, with 18 bases remaining between them. CDR1 is SGDLS and CDR2 is YYNGEE in the germline V gene. The CDR3: CASSPNAGAWEQYF. The CDR3 DNA reads as TGTGCCAGCAGCCCCAACGCGGGGGCGTGGGAGCAGTACTTC.

This clone was observed a single time. This rearrangement joins TRBV5-1 to TRBJ2-2; 10 positions match TRBD1. The CDR3 runs 16 residues. CDR1 and CDR2 from the germline V gene are SGHRS and YFSETQ. Losses at the gene ends were 4 bases for V and 2 bases for J; bases not matched to a gene: 5. Here the CDR3 reads CASSRGTGVNTGELFF. The CDR3 region has the DNA TGCGCCAGCAGCCGCGGGACAGGGGTCAACACCGGGGAGCTGTTTTTT.

The chain recombines TRBV14 with TRBJ2-5, with a weak D call TRBD2 (6 bases). CDR3 length equals 15 residues. Germline loops: CDR1 SGHDN, CDR2 FVKESK. Trimming took off 2 bases at V and 7 bases at J, with 17 bases between the two ends. The CDR3 loop reads CASSQPGLTEGTQYF. The DNA of the CDR3 is TGTGCCAGCAGCCAACCGGGACTTACCGAAGGGACCCAGTACTTC.

The rearrangement joins TRBV27 to TRBJ2-1, with TRBD1 matching over 9 bases. Trimming took 4 bases from V and 4 from J; bases not matched to a gene: 5. This CDR3 is built from 15 residues. From germline, CDR1 is MNHEY and CDR2 SMNVEV (reference sequence). Written as DNA, the CDR3 is TGTGCCAGCAGTTCCGGACAGGGGCCATACAATGAGCAGTTCTTC. This encodes CASSSGQGPYNEQFF.

V gene TRBV4-2 combines with J gene TRBJ2-7; D might be TRBD2 (8 bases). CDR1 is LGHNA and CDR2 is YNFKEQ in the germline V gene. V was cut by 4 bases and J by 1 base, with 14 bases left in between. The length of the CDR3 is 15 residues. Here the CDR3 reads CASSPGGTASYEQYF. CDR3 DNA: TGTGCCAGCAGCCCGGGGGGGACAGCATCCTACGAGCAGTACTTC.

This clone was detected once. The chain has TRBV6-2 or TRBV6-3 and TRBJ1-4, with D possibly matching TRBD1 (5 bases). The V end was cut by 5 bases, the J end by 9 bases, with 16 bases between. CDR1 is MNHEY and CDR2 is SVGEGT in the germline V gene. The CDR3 is 14 amino acids. CDR3 bases: TGTGCCAGCAGTGATTCCGGGACTGGAAAAAAACTGTTTTTT. Protein: CASSDSGTGKKLFF.

The chain combines TRBV30 with TRBJ2-1; 7 bases map to TRBD2. This CDR3 spans 16 amino acids. The germline V gene encodes CDR1 GTSNPN and CDR2 SVGIG (reference sequence). After removal of 0 bases from V and 5 bases from J, the junction contained 10 bases not matched to a gene. This CDR3 is CAWSVWGRAGNNEQFF. The CDR3, as DNA: TGTGCCTGGAGTGTATGGGGGAGGGCGGGTAACAATGAGCAGTTCTTC.

J is TRBJ2-7 and V is TRBV7-9; 7 bases map to TRBD2. CDR1 SEHNR and CDR2 FQNEAQ come from the germline V gene (reference sequence). The CDR3 is 12 residues long. J gave up 6 bases and V 3 bases, and 2 bases lay outside the gene matches. CDR3 DNA sequence: TGTGCCAGCAGCTTCACTAGCGCCGAGCAGTACTTC. Translating gives CASSFTSAEQYF.

This clone was seen a handful of times. The chain has TRBV4-3 and TRBJ2-2; 7 positions match TRBD2. V was clipped by 4 bases and J by 7 bases; unmatched bases: 3. Germline-derived CDR1 and CDR2 are LGHNA and YSLEER. The CDR3 length is 13 residues. The CDR3 nucleotides are TGCGCCAGCAGCCCCGCTAGCGGCGGGGAGCTGTTTTTT. Translating it yields CASSPASGGELFF.

This rearrangement joins TRBV30 to TRBJ1-6; TRBD1 is a possible D gene (6 bases). Germline V lookup: CDR1 GTSNPN, CDR2 SVGIG (reference sequence). This CDR3 spans 15 amino acids. The ends were cut back, 0 bases at V and 8 bases at J, with 14 bases in the middle. The CDR3 loop is CAWSVPHRADSPLHF. The DNA for the CDR3 is TGTGCCTGGAGTGTACCCCACAGGGCGGATTCACCCCTCCACTTT.

This sequence joins TRBV6-2 or TRBV6-3 and TRBJ2-7; D remains ambiguous. Deletions cut 5 bases from V and 7 bases from J, with 12 bases between. The CDR3 totals 12 residues. Germline CDR1 reads MNHEY; CDR2 reads SVGEGT. For the CDR3, the DNA is TGTGCCAGCAGTCCAACGGTGAAAGAGCAGTACTTC. Amino acids: CASSPTVKEQYF.

The chain carries TRBV14 and TRBJ2-1; 10 bases are a match to TRBD2. J lost 2 bases, V lost 3 bases, and 10 bases had no gene match. CDR1 and CDR2 (germline): SGHDN, FVKESK. There are 18 residues in the CDR3. The CDR3 region is CASSHLGLAAQPYNEQFF. The DNA of the CDR3 is TGTGCCAGCAGCCACCTTGGACTAGCGGCGCAACCCTACAATGAGCAGTTCTTC. Supplemented by reference TRBV14 and TRBJ2-1, the full variable domain reads EAGVTQFPSHSVIEKGQTVTLRCDPISGHDNLYWYRRVMGKEIKFLLHFVKESKQDESGMPNNRFLAERTGGTYSTLKVQPAELEDSGVYFCASSHLGLAAQPYNEQFFGPGTRLTVL.

In its sample, this clone was seen once. The J gene is TRBJ2-7, the V gene TRBV2; 7 bases are shared with TRBD1. The CDR3 extends over 14 amino acids. Germline V lookup: CDR1 SNHLY, CDR2 FYNNEI. Germline trimming cut 4 bases from V and 2 bases from J; bases unmatched to any gene: 5. Here the CDR3 reads CASSVAGGTYEQYF. As DNA, the CDR3 is TGTGCCAGCAGTGTAGCAGGGGGAACCTACGAGCAGTACTTC.